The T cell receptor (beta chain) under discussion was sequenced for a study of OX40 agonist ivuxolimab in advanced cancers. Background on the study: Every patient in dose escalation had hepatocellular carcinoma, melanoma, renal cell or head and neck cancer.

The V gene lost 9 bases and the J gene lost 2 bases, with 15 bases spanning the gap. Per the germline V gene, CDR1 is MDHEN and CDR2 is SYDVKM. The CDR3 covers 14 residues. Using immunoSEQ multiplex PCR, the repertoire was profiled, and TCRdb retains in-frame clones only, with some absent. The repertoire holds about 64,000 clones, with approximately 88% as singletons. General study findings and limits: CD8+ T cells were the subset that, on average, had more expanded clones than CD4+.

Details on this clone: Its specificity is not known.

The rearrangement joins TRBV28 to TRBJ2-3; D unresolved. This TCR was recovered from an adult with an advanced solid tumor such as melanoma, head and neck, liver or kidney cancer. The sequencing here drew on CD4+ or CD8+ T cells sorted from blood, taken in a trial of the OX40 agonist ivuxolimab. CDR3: CASTPWAFTDTQYF. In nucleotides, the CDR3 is TGTGCCAGTACCCCTTGGGCTTTCACAGATACGCAGTATTTT.